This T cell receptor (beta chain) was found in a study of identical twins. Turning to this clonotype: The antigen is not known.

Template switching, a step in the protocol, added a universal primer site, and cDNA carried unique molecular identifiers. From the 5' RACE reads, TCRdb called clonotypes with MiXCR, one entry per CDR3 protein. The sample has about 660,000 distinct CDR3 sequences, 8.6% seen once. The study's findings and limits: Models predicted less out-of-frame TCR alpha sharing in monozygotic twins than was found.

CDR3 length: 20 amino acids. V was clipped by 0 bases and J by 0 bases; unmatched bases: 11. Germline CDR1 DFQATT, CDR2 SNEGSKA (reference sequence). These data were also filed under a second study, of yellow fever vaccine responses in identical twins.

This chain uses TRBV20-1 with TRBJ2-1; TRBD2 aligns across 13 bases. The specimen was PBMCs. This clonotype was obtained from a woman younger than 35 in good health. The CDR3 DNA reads TGCAGTGCTAGAGATGACCTGGGACTAGCGGGGACAACCTCCTACAATGAGCAGTTCTTC. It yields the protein CSARDDLGLAGTTSYNEQFF.